A single sample is the source of the 12 T cell receptor beta chains below, sequenced in a study of cytomegalovirus exposure and HLA in healthy donors (TCRdb year 2017). The library was generated by the immunoSEQ multiplex PCR assay. For the multiplex PCR, a mixture combining 60 forward primers for TCR Vbeta segments and 13 reverse primers for TCR Jbeta segments was used. This immuneACCESS table, as held by TCRdb, lists in-frame sequences with V and J called but not all clones. Of the missing ones, under half trace to an unresolved V gene in checked studies; the others have no known cause. The sample records over 150,000 clones, approximately 80% of which are singletons. The top ten clones comprise about 9.5% of the sample. Sequencing was performed on PBMCs. These TCRs come from a young man in good health and CMV-seropositive.

Note on this clone: At one boundary the junction diverges from the germline segment, which might be a read error. This sample also contains other DNA sequences that code for the same CDR3. The genes are TRBV19 and TRBJ1-5; perhaps TRBD1 as D (5 bases). Germline V lookup: CDR1 LNHDA, CDR2 SQIVND (reference sequence). The CDR3 is 17 residues long. The CDR3 nucleotides read TGTGCTAGTACTCCAACCTCCGGGGGAGGAAGCAATCAGCCCCAGCATTTT. Translation gives CASTPTSGGGSNQPQHF. Looking up the rest from reference TRBV19 and TRBJ1-5 gives the full variable domain: DGGITQSPKYLFRKEGQNVTLSCEQNLNHDAMYWYRQDPGQGLRLIYYSQIVNDFQKGDIAEGYSVSREKKESFPLTVTSAQKNPTAFYLCASTPTSGGGSNQPQHFGDGTRLSIL.

This clone showed up just a few times. The V gene is TRBV18, the J gene TRBJ1-4, with TRBD1 as a possible D gene (5 bases). The CDR3 loop spans 15 amino acids. Germline V lookup: CDR1 KGHSH, CDR2 LQKENI. V shed 2 bases and J shed 5 bases, with 12 bases lying between them. The CDR3 reads CASSPSGGPNEKLFF. The CDR3 DNA reads TGTGCCAGCTCACCAAGCGGGGGACCGAATGAAAAACTGTTTTTT.

Only a few counts were recorded for this clone. V is TRBV6-5 and J is TRBJ1-2; unclear D gene. Germline-derived CDR1 and CDR2 are MNHEY and SVGAGI. V lost 2 bases, J lost 2 bases, and 6 bases lay in between. This CDR3 is built from 13 residues. The chain's CDR3 is CASSYHTNYGYTF. CDR3 nucleotides: TGTGCCAGCAGTTACCACACAAACTATGGCTACACCTTC.

The CDR3 region has the DNA TGTGCCGCTGGGGTCGGGAGAGAGACCCAGTACTTC. Translating it yields CAAGVGRETQYF. The J gene is TRBJ2-5, the V gene TRBV27; possible D gene TRBD2, 6 bases. CDR1 MNHEY and CDR2 SMNVEV come from the germline V gene (reference sequence). CDR3 length: 12 residues. Between the trimmed V and J ends, which lost 11 bases and 4 bases, there was a span of 14 bases.

The chain couples TRBV7-2 to TRBJ1-5, with TRBD1 identical over 9 bases. The V gene's germline CDR1 is SGHTA and CDR2 FQGNSA. The CDR3 covers 19 residues. Unmatched junction bases numbered 9, after V lost 0 bases and J lost 0 bases. Here the CDR3 reads CASSLAPGTGFASNQPQHF. DNA of the CDR3: TGTGCCAGCAGCTTAGCCCCCGGGACAGGGTTTGCTAGCAATCAGCCCCAGCATTTT.

The genes are TRBV7-3 and TRBJ2-3; 9 nucleotides agree with TRBD1. CDR3 size: 19 residues. Germline CDR1 reads SGHTA; CDR2 reads FQGTGA. Trimming cost V 3 bases and J 0 bases; bases outside gene matches: 13. The CDR3 region has the DNA TGTGCCAGCAGCTTCCACCCCCGGGACAGGGAATCTAGCACAGATACGCAGTATTTT. As protein: CASSFHPRDRESSTDTQYF.

This rearrangement joins TRBV5-4 to TRBJ2-7; 9 bases align to TRBD1. The CDR3 consists of 14 residues. V was pared by 2 bases and J by 3 bases, with 3 bases of the junction left unmatched. Looked up from germline, CDR1 is SGHNT and CDR2 is YYREEE (reference sequence). The CDR3 coding sequence is TGTGCCAGCAGCTTCCGGGACAGGGACTACGAGCAGTACTTC. This encodes CASSFRDRDYEQYF.

The genes are TRBV19 and TRBJ1-5; 7 positions match TRBD1. V trimming: 5 bases; J trimming: 7 bases; junction bases outside the gene matches: 5. This CDR3 spans 13 amino acids. Germline loops: CDR1 LNHDA, CDR2 SQIVND (reference sequence). The CDR3 here is CASSLDRTQPQHF. CDR3 bases: TGTGCCAGTAGTTTGGACAGGACCCAGCCCCAGCATTTT.

The genes are TRBV19 and TRBJ2-7; a weak D match, TRBD1 (5 bases). The CDR3 extends over 16 amino acids. Germline CDR1 reads LNHDA; CDR2 reads SQIVND (reference sequence). The germline V and J ends were trimmed by 5 bases and 3 bases, with 20 bases remaining between them. The CDR3 reads CASSEGPAGSYYEQYF. The CDR3 DNA is TGTGCCAGTAGTGAAGGACCGGCAGGGTCTTACTACGAGCAGTACTTC.

The chain links TRBV5-4 to TRBJ2-6, with TRBD1 matching over 9 bases. The germline gives CDR1 SGHNT, CDR2 YYREEE (reference sequence). Trimming took 1 base from V and 6 from J; bases not matched to a gene: 5. The CDR3 loop spans 16 amino acids. CDR3 DNA sequence: TGTGCCAGCAGCTTGCGCGGACAGGGGACGGCCAACGTCCTGACTTTC. Its translation is CASSLRGQGTANVLTF.

The CDR3 protein is CASSLQGVSNSPLHF. In DNA form, the CDR3 reads TGTGCCAGCAGTTTACAGGGGGTGAGTAATTCACCCCTCCACTTT. The chain links TRBV5-4 to TRBJ1-6, with 8 nucleotides matching TRBD1. There are 15 residues in the CDR3. Germline V lookup: CDR1 SGHNT, CDR2 YYREEE (reference sequence). Trimming at V came to 5 bases and at J to 6 bases, leaving 7 bases not matched to a gene.

V is TRBV6-5 and J is TRBJ2-7, with 9 bases identical to TRBD1. CDR1 and CDR2 from the germline V gene are MNHEY and SVGAGI. V gave up 4 bases and J gave up 2 bases; unmatched junction bases: 6. CDR3 size: 15 residues. CDR3 residues: CASSWVGTGPYEQYF. The CDR3 DNA is TGTGCCAGCAGTTGGGTCGGGACAGGGCCCTACGAGCAGTACTTC.